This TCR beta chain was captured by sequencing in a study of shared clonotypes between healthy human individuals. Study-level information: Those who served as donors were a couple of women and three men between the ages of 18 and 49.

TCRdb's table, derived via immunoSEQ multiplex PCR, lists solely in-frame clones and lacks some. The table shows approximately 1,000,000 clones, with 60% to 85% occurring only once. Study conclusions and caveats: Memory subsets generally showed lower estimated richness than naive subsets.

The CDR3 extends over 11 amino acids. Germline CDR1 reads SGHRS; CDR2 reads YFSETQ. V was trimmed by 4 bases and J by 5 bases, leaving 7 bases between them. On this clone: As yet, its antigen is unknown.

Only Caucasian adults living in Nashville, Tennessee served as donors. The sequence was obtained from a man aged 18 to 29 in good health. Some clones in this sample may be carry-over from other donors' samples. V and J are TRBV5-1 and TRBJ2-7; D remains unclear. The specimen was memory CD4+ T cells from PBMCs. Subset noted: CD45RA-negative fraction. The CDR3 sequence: CASSKGHEQYF. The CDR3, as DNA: TGCGCCAGCAGCAAGGGCCACGAGCAGTACTTC.